Listed below are T cell receptor beta chains from one sample, sequenced in a study of CD8 T cells in Susac syndrome. One entry per CDR3 protein, called by TCRdb with MiXCR from the immunoSEQ multiplex PCR reads. This table has 130,000 or so distinct CDR3 sequences, 85% to 95% appearing once. The material sequenced was CD4+ T cells from PBMCs. Receptors originate from a human donor in good health. The CDR3 runs from the conserved cysteine through the conserved F or W. Fields, in order: D gene, V gene, clone size, J gene, CDR3 DNA, CDR3 protein. A D gene is named only where the DNA matches it firmly. Some rows have no size entry. The others give once, few or many, or a class for an expanded clone.

.	TRBV7-9	.	TRBJ1-5	TGTGCCAGCAGCTTAGGACAGAAGAATCAGCCCCAGCATTTT	CASSLGQKNQPQHF
TRBD2	TRBV7-9	.	TRBJ2-3	TGTGCCAGCAGCTCTGGGACTACCATTAGCACAGATACGCAGTATTTT	CASSSGTTISTDTQYF
.	TRBV18	.	TRBJ2-7	TGTGCCAGCTCACCTGTCGGACCTTCGTTCGAGCAGTACTTC	CASSPVGPSFEQYF
TRBD1	TRBV3-1	once	TRBJ1-5	TGTGCCAGCAGCCAAGGACAGGGGAGGTACAATCAGCCCCAGCATTTT	CASSQGQGRYNQPQHF
.	TRBV18	once	TRBJ1-4	TGTGCCAGCTCACCCCGACAGTGGAGTGAAAAACTGTTTTTT	CASSPRQWSEKLFF
.	TRBV15	.	TRBJ1-5	TGTGCCACCAGCAGAGATAATCAGCCCCAGCATTTT	CATSRDNQPQHF
.	TRBV18	.	TRBJ1-1	TGTGCCAGCTCACGACAGAATGAAGCTTTCTTT	CASSRQNEAFF
TRBD2	TRBV30	.	TRBJ2-3	TGTGCCTGCATTGGACTAGCGGGAGGGGATACGCAGTATTTT	CACIGLAGGDTQYF
.	TRBV30	.	TRBJ2-7	TGTGCCTGGAGAAAGGGAAGCATAGGGCCCTACGAGCAGTACTTC	CAWRKGSIGPYEQYF
.	TRBV19	.	TRBJ1-1	TGTGCCAGTAGTATCCTGAGAGAAACTGAAGCTTTCTTT	CASSILRETEAFF
TRBD2	TRBV7-3	.	TRBJ2-2	TGTGCCAGCGGTACGGGAGGGGTAACCGGGGAGCTGTTTTTT	CASGTGGVTGELFF
TRBD2	TRBV5-1	.	TRBJ2-7	TGCGCCAGCAGGGGCGGGAGCTCCTACGAGCAGTACTTC	CASRGGSSYEQYF
TRBD1	TRBV28	.	TRBJ2-5	TGTGCCAGCAGTTTATTGATCCGGACAGGGAAAGAGACCCAGTACTTC	CASSLLIRTGKETQYF
.	TRBV7-2	.	TRBJ1-1	TGTGCCAGCAGCTTAACGGATGTGGAAGCTTTCTTT	CASSLTDVEAFF
TRBD2	TRBV7-8	.	TRBJ2-7	TGTGCCAGCAGCCCCCCGGGACTAGCGGGAGTCGGCGAGCAGTACTTC	CASSPPGLAGVGEQYF
TRBD2	TRBV7-2	.	TRBJ2-7	TGTGCCAGCAGCTTAGGGCTAGCGGGGACCTTCTCCTACGAGCAGTACTTC	CASSLGLAGTFSYEQYF
.	TRBV15	.	TRBJ1-1	TGTGCCACCAGCAGAGATAGGGGGGTACTGAACACTGAAGCTTTCTTT	CATSRDRGVLNTEAFF
.	TRBV7-9	.	TRBJ1-1	TGTGCCAGCAGCCACGGGGAACTAATGAACACTGAAGCTTTCTTT	CASSHGELMNTEAFF
TRBD1	TRBV12-3/TRBV12-4	.	TRBJ2-2	TGTGCCACCGCCGGGTCGTACGGGGGACAGGTGAACACCGGGGAGCTGTTTTTT	CATAGSYGGQVNTGELFF
.	TRBV7-3	.	TRBJ2-5	TGTGCCAGCAGCCCTTACGTGGGCGCCCAAGAGACCCAGTACTTC	CASSPYVGAQETQYF
.	TRBV6-1	.	TRBJ2-7	TGTGCCAGCAGTGAAAAATCCCACAGCTCCTACGAGCAGTACTTC	CASSEKSHSSYEQYF
.	TRBV5-1	.	TRBJ2-7	TGCGCCAGCAGCTACCGGACGGACTACGAGCAGTACTTC	CASSYRTDYEQYF
.	TRBV2	.	TRBJ1-1	TGTGCCAGCAGTGAAGCGGGAAGGGGGGGTCCTGAAGCTTTCTTT	CASSEAGRGGPEAFF
.	TRBV3-1	.	TRBJ1-6	TGTGCCAGCAGCCAAGATGGGAACTCCTATAATTCACCCCTCCACTTT	CASSQDGNSYNSPLHF
TRBD2	TRBV25-1	.	TRBJ2-5	TGTGCCAGCAGGCCCCGGGCTAGCGGGATGTACCAAGAGACCCAGTACTTC	CASRPRASGMYQETQYF
.	TRBV28	.	TRBJ1-6	TGTGCCAGTGTTGGAGGGGGAAATTCACCCCTCCACTTT	CASVGGGNSPLHF
.	TRBV9	.	TRBJ2-6	TGTGCCAGCAGCGTTGCCCCGGGGGGGGCCAACGTCCTGACTTTC	CASSVAPGGANVLTF
TRBD1	TRBV5-1	.	TRBJ1-1	TGCGCCAGCAGCTGGGGACAGGGCGGCACTGAAGCTTTCTTT	CASSWGQGGTEAFF
TRBD1	TRBV6-5	.	TRBJ1-2	TGTGCCACCCACAGGGGTTACGGCTATGGCTACACCTTC	CATHRGYGYGYTF
.	TRBV29-1	.	TRBJ2-1	TGCAGCGTTGAGGGCCAACAGAGCAATGAGCAGTTCTTC	CSVEGQQSNEQFF
.	TRBV5-4	.	TRBJ2-3	TGTGCCAGCAGCTTGTCCGGCGATACGCAGTATTTT	CASSLSGDTQYF
.	TRBV30	once	TRBJ2-2	TGTGCCTGGAGGGACGGATGGGGGGATAACACCGGGGAGCTGTTTTTT	CAWRDGWGDNTGELFF
.	TRBV3-1	.	TRBJ1-2	TGTGCCAGCAGCCGTCTAGAGGCAGCCTATGGCTACACCTTC	CASSRLEAAYGYTF
TRBD1	TRBV29-1	.	TRBJ1-4	TGCAGCGCCGGGACAGGGGTATCTAATGAAAAACTGTTTTTT	CSAGTGVSNEKLFF
.	TRBV2	.	TRBJ2-6	TGTGCCAGCAGTTCTGGGTTGTTAGATCGCGTCCTGACTTTC	CASSSGLLDRVLTF
.	TRBV9	once	TRBJ2-2	TGTGCCAGCAGCGTAGAAATAACGGGGAGTGGGACCGGGGAGCTGTTTTTT	CASSVEITGSGTGELFF
.	TRBV29-1	.	TRBJ1-4	TGCAGCGCGGGGGGGGGTAATGAAAAACTGTTTTTT	CSAGGGNEKLFF
TRBD2	TRBV20-1	.	TRBJ2-7	TGCAGTGTACCTAGCGGGAGTACCGGCGAGCAGTACTTC	CSVPSGSTGEQYF
.	TRBV14	once	TRBJ2-5	TGTGCCAGCAGCCAAGGCTCCGGGTTGCAAGAGACCCAGTACTTC	CASSQGSGLQETQYF
.	TRBV7-9	.	TRBJ2-1	TGTGCCAGCAGCTTAGTGATCCCAGGCGGTGAGCAGTTCTTC	CASSLVIPGGEQFF
.	TRBV7-2	.	TRBJ1-1	TGTGCCAGCAGCTTAGAAGTAAAAGGGGCCACGAACACTGAAGCTTTCTTT	CASSLEVKGATNTEAFF
.	TRBV18	.	TRBJ2-2	TGTGCCAGCTCACGTTTAAACACCGGGGAGCTGTTTTTT	CASSRLNTGELFF
.	TRBV24-1	.	TRBJ2-1	TGTGCCACCAGTGTCCTCGGGTTGGGGGGAAGGTTTGTGCAGTTCTTC	CATSVLGLGGRFVQFF
.	TRBV6-5	.	TRBJ1-5	TGTGCCAGCAGTTACAGGCAAGGGGGCAATCAGCCCCAGCATTTT	CASSYRQGGNQPQHF
.	TRBV25-1	.	TRBJ2-7	TGTGCCAGCAGTGAGCAAAAGAGCTACGAGCAGTACTTC	CASSEQKSYEQYF
TRBD1	TRBV28	.	TRBJ1-2	TGTGCCAGCAGTTTGTCTTTGGGACAGCACTATGGCTACACCTTC	CASSLSLGQHYGYTF
TRBD1	TRBV6-2/TRBV6-3	.	TRBJ2-7	TGTGCCAGCAGGATAACAGGGGCCTACGAGCAGTACTTC	CASRITGAYEQYF
.	TRBV24-1	.	TRBJ2-7	TGTGCCACAAGTAGGGGGGAAGGATCCTACGAGCAGTACTTC	CATSRGEGSYEQYF
.	TRBV6-1	.	TRBJ2-2	TGTGCCAGCAGTCCGTTACCCCCGGGACTCAACACCGGGGAGCTGTTTTTT	CASSPLPPGLNTGELFF
.	TRBV12-3/TRBV12-4	.	TRBJ1-5	TGTGCCAGCAGTTTAGGACAGTATCAGCCCCAGCATTTT	CASSLGQYQPQHF
.	TRBV30	once	TRBJ1-3	TGTGCCTGGAGTTTCGGTAGGGGACGGAGAAACACCATATATTTT	CAWSFGRGRRNTIYF